One and the same sample provided the 22 T cell receptor beta chains below, sequenced in a study of cytomegalovirus exposure and HLA in healthy donors. Libraries were prepared by immunoSEQ multiplex PCR; TCRdb keeps only in-frame clonotypes and omits some of them. The data hold hundreds of thousands of clones, with approximately 87% observed a single time. Source material: PBMCs. The receptors shown here come from a woman between 18 and 30 years old in good health and CMV-seronegative.

This CDR3 is CAGQYGPSDEQFF. As DNA, the CDR3 is TGTGCCGGACAATACGGACCATCCGATGAGCAGTTCTTC. This sequence joins TRBV7-9 and TRBJ2-1; the D gene is possibly TRBD1 (5 bases). The CDR3 contains 13 residues. The germline CDR1 and CDR2 sequences are SEHNR and FQNEAQ (reference sequence). Trimming shortened V by 11 bases and J by 8 bases, and 19 bases separated the two germline ends.

This chain connects TRBV5-1 to TRBJ1-2, with D maybe TRBD1 (5 bases). The ends were cut back, 0 bases at V and 3 bases at J, with 9 bases in the middle. Per germline, CDR1 SGHRS and CDR2 YFSETQ. This CDR3 contains 14 residues. The CDR3 sequence: CASSLDRSDYGYTF. CDR3 bases: TGCGCCAGCAGCTTGGACAGGAGTGACTATGGCTACACCTTC.

V is TRBV18 and J is TRBJ1-2; no clear D. This CDR3 has 14 amino acids. The V gene's germline CDR1 is KGHSH and CDR2 LQKENI. V lost 3 bases, J lost 8 bases, and 16 bases lay in between. This CDR3 reads CASSPSGGQEGYTF. In DNA, the CDR3 is TGTGCCAGCTCACCTTCCGGAGGGCAGGAGGGCTACACCTTC.

The chain combines TRBV5-1 with TRBJ1-1; 7 bases fit TRBD1. This CDR3 has 15 amino acids. The V segment lost 4 bases and the J segment 1 base; nucleotides outside the gene matches: 7. Germline CDR1 SGHRS, CDR2 YFSETQ. CDR3 protein: CASSRDRATNTEAFF. Written as DNA, the CDR3 is TGCGCCAGCAGCCGGGACAGAGCTACGAACACTGAAGCTTTCTTT. The whole variable domain, remainder taken from reference TRBV5-1 and TRBJ1-1, is KAGVTQTPRYLIKTRGQQVTLSCSPISGHRSVSWYQQTPGQGLQFLFEYFSETQRNKGNFPGRFSGRQFSNSRSEMNVSTLELGDSALYLCASSRDRATNTEAFFGQGTRLTVV.

The chain joins TRBV10-3 to TRBJ2-3; a possible D gene is TRBD2 (6 bases). V was clipped by 8 bases and J by 4 bases, with 10 bases between them. This CDR3 has 12 amino acids. Germline V CDR1 and CDR2: ENHRY, SYGVKD. This chain's CDR3 is CAIGGTADTQYF. The CDR3 DNA reads TGTGCCATCGGGGGGACGGCAGATACGCAGTATTTT.

The chain combines TRBV2 with TRBJ1-5; TRBD1 matches 9 bases. The CDR3 is made up of 14 amino acids. After removal of 3 bases from V and 6 bases from J, the junction contained 3 bases not matched to a gene. Germline assignment: CDR1 SNHLY and CDR2 FYNNEI. In DNA, the CDR3 is TGTGCCAGCAGTGAGGGACAGGGTCGTCAGCCCCAGCATTTT. This translates into CASSEGQGRQPQHF.

A single count supports this clone. The chain recombines TRBV27 with TRBJ2-3; 11 bases match TRBD1. Germline V gene sequence: CDR1 MNHEY, CDR2 SMNVEV (reference sequence). This CDR3 has 16 residues. Trimming at V came to 6 bases and at J to 6 bases, leaving 11 bases not matched to a gene. The CDR3 here is CASSRDRDRGRDTQYF. CDR3 sequence (DNA): TGTGCCAGCAGCCGAGACCGGGACAGGGGGAGGGATACGCAGTATTTT.

The J gene is TRBJ2-7, the V gene TRBV6-6, with a weak D call TRBD2 (5 bases). Trimming pared 2 bases from V and 0 bases from J, leaving 8 bases between. Germline V gives CDR1 MNHNY, CDR2 SVGAGI (reference sequence). CDR3 size: 14 residues. CDR3 bases: TGTGCCAGCAGTTACGGGGAGAACTCCTACGAGCAGTACTTC. Encoded protein: CASSYGENSYEQYF.

In DNA, the CDR3 is TGTGCCAGCAGCTTAGGACCCCAGGGGTTGGCACCCCTCCACTTT. Translation gives CASSLGPQGLAPLHF. V gene TRBV13 combines with J gene TRBJ1-6; a weak D match, TRBD1 (6 bases). This CDR3 contains 15 residues. Germline V gives CDR1 PRHDT, CDR2 FYEKMQ (reference sequence). Trimming left V 0 bases short and J 11 bases short, with 14 bases between.

The chain joins TRBV18 to TRBJ1-1, with D hard to call. Trimming pared 4 bases from V and 10 bases from J, leaving 16 bases between. Germline lookup yields CDR1 KGHSH and CDR2 LQKENI. The CDR3 runs 13 residues. CDR3 in amino acids: CASSLLFEGSAFF. CDR3 bases: TGTGCCAGCTCACTCTTGTTTGAGGGATCAGCTTTCTTT.

The chain is built from TRBV5-6 and TRBJ2-2, with 11 bases lining up with TRBD2. Germline lookup yields CDR1 SGHDT and CDR2 YYEEEE. The V gene end was trimmed by 4 bases and the J gene end by 4 bases; junction bases not matched to a gene: 6. The CDR3 loop spans 16 amino acids. As DNA, the CDR3 is TGTGCCAGCAGCCCTCTAGCGGGAGGCGGCACCGGGGAGCTGTTTTTT. Its translation: CASSPLAGGGTGELFF.

This clone was recorded a few times. The J gene is TRBJ2-7, the V gene TRBV5-8; D is ambiguous. The CDR3 is made up of 14 amino acids. Trimming removed 6 bases at V and 3 bases at J, with 16 bases between. Per germline, CDR1 SGHTS and CDR2 YDEGEE. CDR3 loop: CASTLGGLSYEQYF. CDR3 DNA: TGTGCCAGCACCCTAGGCGGCCTAAGCTACGAGCAGTACTTC.

The V call is TRBV28, the J call TRBJ1-1; perhaps TRBD1 as D (6 bases). This CDR3 has 13 amino acids. Per germline, CDR1 MDHEN and CDR2 SYDVKM. Trimming stripped 0 bases from V and 11 bases from J, with 13 bases between. The CDR3 spells CASSLWGRGTAFF. CDR3 DNA sequence: TGTGCCAGCAGTTTATGGGGCAGGGGAACGGCTTTCTTT.

The chain couples TRBV25-1 to TRBJ2-5; the D gene is possibly TRBD2 (6 bases). The V gene lost 2 bases and the J gene lost 4 bases, with 14 bases spanning the gap. This CDR3 is 15 amino acids long. Germline loops: CDR1 MGHDK, CDR2 SYGVNS. CDR3 sequence reads: CASSEPGAQGETQYF. Here the CDR3 DNA reads TGTGCCAGCAGTGAACCGGGAGCCCAAGGAGAGACCCAGTACTTC. Together with reference TRBV25-1 and TRBJ2-5, the CDR3 gives the full variable domain: EADIYQTPRYLVIGTGKKITLECSQTMGHDKMYWYQQDPGMELHLIHYSYGVNSTEKGDLSSESTVSRIRTEHFPLTLESARPSHTSQYLCASSEPGAQGETQYFGPGTRLLVL.

The chain has TRBV2 and TRBJ2-7; 10 bases fit TRBD1. The germline CDR1 and CDR2 sequences are SNHLY and FYNNEI. J lost 3 bases, V lost 5 bases, and 7 bases had no gene match. The CDR3 covers 15 residues. CDR3 nucleotide sequence: TGTGCCAGCAGTAATCCGGGACAGGGGCGCTACGAGCAGTACTTC. This translates into CASSNPGQGRYEQYF.

V and J are TRBV5-1 and TRBJ2-1, with 14 bases identical to TRBD2. CDR3 length equals 15 residues. Germline CDR1 reads SGHRS; CDR2 reads YFSETQ. Trimming at V came to 4 bases and at J to 8 bases, leaving 5 bases not matched to a gene. The CDR3 here is CASSQGLAGVYEQFF. The CDR3 DNA reads TGCGCCAGCAGCCAGGGACTAGCGGGAGTCTATGAGCAGTTCTTC. Based on the CDR3 plus reference TRBV5-1 and TRBJ2-1, the full variable domain is KAGVTQTPRYLIKTRGQQVTLSCSPISGHRSVSWYQQTPGQGLQFLFEYFSETQRNKGNFPGRFSGRQFSNSRSEMNVSTLELGDSALYLCASSQGLAGVYEQFFGPGTRLTVL.

This rearrangement joins TRBV4-1 to TRBJ2-5, with a tentative D call TRBD2 (5 bases). CDR3 length: 14 residues. The germline V and J ends were trimmed by 4 bases and 1 base, with 10 bases remaining between them. Germline-derived CDR1 and CDR2 are MGHRA and YSYEKL. As DNA, the CDR3 is TGCGCCAGCAGCCTCCCGGGATCCCAAGAGACCCAGTACTTC. Residues: CASSLPGSQETQYF.

By share, this clone ranks as medium-sized (0.01 to 0.1%). The V call is TRBV7-9, the J call TRBJ2-1, with 13 bases lining up with TRBD2. This CDR3 spans 17 amino acids. Germline V gives CDR1 SEHNR, CDR2 FQNEAQ (reference sequence). The J segment lost 9 bases and the V segment lost 0 bases, leaving 8 bases of the junction unmatched. The CDR3 sequence is CASSLAGGLAGEREQFF. CDR3 sequence (DNA): TGTGCCAGCAGCTTAGCGGGCGGACTAGCGGGAGAGCGTGAGCAGTTCTTC.

The rearrangement links TRBV13 to TRBJ2-1; TRBD1 aligns across 8 bases. Germline V gene data show CDR1 as PRHDT and CDR2 as FYEKMQ (reference sequence). The CDR3 covers 16 residues. After removal of 5 bases from V and 8 bases from J, the junction contained 14 bases not matched to a gene. Here the CDR3 reads CASSPNYGQGPHEQFF. The DNA of the CDR3 is TGTGCCAGCAGCCCCAACTACGGACAGGGTCCGCATGAGCAGTTCTTC.

The J gene is TRBJ1-2, the V gene TRBV19; TRBD1 matches 9 bases. V trimming: 7 bases; J trimming: 7 bases; junction bases outside the gene matches: 10. CDR1 is LNHDA, CDR2 SQIVND, per germline (reference sequence). The CDR3 spans 14 residues. CDR3 region: CASTLGGQGRGYTF. The CDR3 nucleotides read TGTGCCAGTACCCTAGGGGGACAGGGTCGTGGCTACACCTTC.

The genes are TRBV9 and TRBJ2-3; TRBD2 is a possible D gene (6 bases). V was cut by 1 base and J by 1 base, with 16 bases left in between. CDR1 SGDLS and CDR2 YYNGEE come from the germline V gene. The CDR3 has 17 residues. Here the CDR3 DNA reads TGTGCCAGCAGCGTAAAGGGTGGGGCTAGCGGCACAGATACGCAGTATTTT. It is translated as CASSVKGGASGTDTQYF.

This sequence joins TRBV4-1 and TRBJ2-7, with 8 positions matching TRBD1. Per the germline V gene, CDR1 is MGHRA and CDR2 is YSYEKL. This CDR3 is 14 amino acids long. V gave up 4 bases and J gave up 2 bases; unmatched junction bases: 4. CDR3 protein: CASSLQGATYEQYF. In DNA form, the CDR3 reads TGCGCCAGCAGCCTGCAGGGGGCCACCTACGAGCAGTACTTC.